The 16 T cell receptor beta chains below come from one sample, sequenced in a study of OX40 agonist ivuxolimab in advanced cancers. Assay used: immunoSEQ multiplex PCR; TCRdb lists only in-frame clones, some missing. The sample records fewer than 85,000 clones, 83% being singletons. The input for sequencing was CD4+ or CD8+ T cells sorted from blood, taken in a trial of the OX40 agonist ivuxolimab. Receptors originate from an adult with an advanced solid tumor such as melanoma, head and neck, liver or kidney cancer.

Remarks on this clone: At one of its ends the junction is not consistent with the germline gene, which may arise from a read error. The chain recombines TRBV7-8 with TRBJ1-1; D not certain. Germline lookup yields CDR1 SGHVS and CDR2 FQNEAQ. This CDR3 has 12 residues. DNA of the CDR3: TGTGCCAGCAGCTTCAGGAACTCTGAAGCTTTCTTT. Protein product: CASSFRNSEAFF.

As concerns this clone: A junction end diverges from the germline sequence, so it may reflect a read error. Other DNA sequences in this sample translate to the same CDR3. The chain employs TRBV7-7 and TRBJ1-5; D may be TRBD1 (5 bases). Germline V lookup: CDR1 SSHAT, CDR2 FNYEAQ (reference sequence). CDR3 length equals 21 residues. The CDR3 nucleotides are TGTGCTAGCAGCTTAGTAGGGACTGACATTTACCCCTCGGGTAGCAATCAGCCCCAGCATTTT. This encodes CASSLVGTDIYPSGSNQPQHF.

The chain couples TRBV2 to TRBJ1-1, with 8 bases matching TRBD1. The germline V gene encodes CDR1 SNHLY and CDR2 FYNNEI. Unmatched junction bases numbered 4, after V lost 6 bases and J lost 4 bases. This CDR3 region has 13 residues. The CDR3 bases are TGTGCCAGCAGCCAGGGGGCTGGCACTGAAGCTTTCTTT. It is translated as CASSQGAGTEAFF. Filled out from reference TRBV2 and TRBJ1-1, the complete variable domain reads EPEVTQTPSHQVTQMGQEVILRCVPISNHLYFYWYRQILGQKVEFLVSFYNNEISEKSEIFDDQFSVERPDGSNFTLKIRSTKLEDSAMYFCASSQGAGTEAFFGQGTRLTVV.

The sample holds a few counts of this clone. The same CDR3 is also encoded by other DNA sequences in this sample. The CDR3 reads CASSYSIGGSGNTIYF. DNA of the CDR3: TGTGCCAGCAGTTACTCGATTGGTGGGTCTGGAAACACCATATATTTT. The chain couples TRBV6-5 to TRBJ1-3; D unresolved. From germline, CDR1 is MNHEY and CDR2 SVGAGI. The length of the CDR3 is 16 residues. With 0 bases removed from V and 1 base from J, the gap between germline ends came to 10 bases.

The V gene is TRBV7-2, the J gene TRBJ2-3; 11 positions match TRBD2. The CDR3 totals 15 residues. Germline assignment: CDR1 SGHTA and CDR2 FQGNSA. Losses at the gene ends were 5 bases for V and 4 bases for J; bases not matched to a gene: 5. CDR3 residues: CASSPGLAGADTQYF. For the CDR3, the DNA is TGTGCCAGCAGCCCCGGACTAGCGGGCGCAGATACGCAGTATTTT.

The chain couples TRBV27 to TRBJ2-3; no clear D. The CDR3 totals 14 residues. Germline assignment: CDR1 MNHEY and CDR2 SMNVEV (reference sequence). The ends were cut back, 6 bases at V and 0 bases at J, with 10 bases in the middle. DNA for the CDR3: TGTGCCAGCAGACAGTTCCTTAGCACAGATACGCAGTATTTT. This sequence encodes CASRQFLSTDTQYF.

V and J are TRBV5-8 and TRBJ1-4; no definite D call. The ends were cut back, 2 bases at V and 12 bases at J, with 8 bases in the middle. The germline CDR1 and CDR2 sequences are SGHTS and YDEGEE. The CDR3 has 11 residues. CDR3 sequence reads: CASSFHVELFF. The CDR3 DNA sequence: TGTGCCAGCAGCTTTCATGTGGAACTGTTTTTT.

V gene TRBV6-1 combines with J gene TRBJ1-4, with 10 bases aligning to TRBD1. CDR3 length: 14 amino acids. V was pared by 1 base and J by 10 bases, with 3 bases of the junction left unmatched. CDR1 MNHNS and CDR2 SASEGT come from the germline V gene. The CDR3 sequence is CASSEGQGAGKLFF. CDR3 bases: TGTGCCAGCAGTGAAGGACAGGGGGCAGGAAAACTGTTTTTT.

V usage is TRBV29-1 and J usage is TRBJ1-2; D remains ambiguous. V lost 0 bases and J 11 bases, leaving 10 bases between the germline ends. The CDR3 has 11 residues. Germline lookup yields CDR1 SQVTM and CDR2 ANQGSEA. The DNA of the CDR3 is TGCAGCGTTGAAGATTGGGATAGGTACACCTTC. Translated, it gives CSVEDWDRYTF.

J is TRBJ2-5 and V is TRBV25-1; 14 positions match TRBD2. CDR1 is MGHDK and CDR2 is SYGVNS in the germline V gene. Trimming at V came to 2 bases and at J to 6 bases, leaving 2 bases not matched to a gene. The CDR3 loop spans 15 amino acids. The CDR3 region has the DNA TGTGCCAGCAGTGAAGGACTAGCGGGGGGTCAGACCCAGTACTTC. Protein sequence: CASSEGLAGGQTQYF.

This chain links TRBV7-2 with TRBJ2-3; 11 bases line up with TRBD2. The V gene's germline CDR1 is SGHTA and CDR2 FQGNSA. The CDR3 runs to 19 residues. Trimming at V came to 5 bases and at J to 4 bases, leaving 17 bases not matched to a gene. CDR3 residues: CASSVIGASGGILPDTQYF. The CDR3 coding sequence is TGTGCCAGCAGCGTTATCGGTGCTAGCGGGGGGATACTCCCAGATACGCAGTATTTT.

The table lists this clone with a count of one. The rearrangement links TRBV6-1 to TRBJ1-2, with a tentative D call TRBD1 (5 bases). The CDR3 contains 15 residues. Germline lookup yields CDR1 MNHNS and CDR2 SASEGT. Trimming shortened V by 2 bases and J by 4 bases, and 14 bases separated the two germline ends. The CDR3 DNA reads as TGTGCCAGCAGTGAAATAATGGGGCGCAGCTATGGCTACACCTTC. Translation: CASSEIMGRSYGYTF.

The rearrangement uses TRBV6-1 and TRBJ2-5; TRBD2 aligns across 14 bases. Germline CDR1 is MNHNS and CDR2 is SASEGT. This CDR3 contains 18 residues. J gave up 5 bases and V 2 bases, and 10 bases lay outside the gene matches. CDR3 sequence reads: CASSEYRLAGGRAETQYF. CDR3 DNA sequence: TGTGCCAGCAGTGAATACAGACTAGCGGGGGGGCGGGCGGAGACCCAGTACTTC.

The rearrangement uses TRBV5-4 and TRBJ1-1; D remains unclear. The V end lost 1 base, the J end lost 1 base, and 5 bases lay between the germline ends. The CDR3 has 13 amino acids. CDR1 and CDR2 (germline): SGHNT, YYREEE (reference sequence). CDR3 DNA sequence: TGTGCCAGCAGCTTGTCACAGAACACTGAAGCTTTCTTT. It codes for CASSLSQNTEAFF. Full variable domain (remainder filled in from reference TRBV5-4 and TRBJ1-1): ETGVTQSPTHLIKTRGQQVTLRCSSQSGHNTVSWYQQALGQGPQFIFQYYREEENGRGNFPPRFSGLQFPNYSSELNVNALELDDSALYLCASSLSQNTEAFFGQGTRLTVV.

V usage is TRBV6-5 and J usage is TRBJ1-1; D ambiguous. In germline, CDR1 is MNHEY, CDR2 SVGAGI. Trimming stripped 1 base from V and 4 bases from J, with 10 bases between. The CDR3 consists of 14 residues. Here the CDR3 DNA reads TGTGCCAGCAGTTACTTTACCCGGGGCACTGAAGCTTTCTTT. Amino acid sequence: CASSYFTRGTEAFF.

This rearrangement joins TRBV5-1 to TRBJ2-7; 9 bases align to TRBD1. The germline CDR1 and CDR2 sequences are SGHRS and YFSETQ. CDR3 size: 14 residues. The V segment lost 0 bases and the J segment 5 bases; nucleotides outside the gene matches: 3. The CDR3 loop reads CASSLAQGADEQYF. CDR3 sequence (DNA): TGCGCCAGCAGCTTGGCACAGGGGGCGGACGAGCAGTACTTC.